Listed below are T cell receptor beta chains from one sample, sequenced in a study of blood T cell repertoires in COVID-19. Using immunoSEQ multiplex PCR, the repertoire was profiled, and TCRdb retains in-frame clones only, with some absent. The table includes roughly 250,000 clones, roughly four fifths detected once. What was sequenced was peripheral blood. The source of these receptors is a woman aged 55-69 years with active or convalescent COVID-19. CDR3s include the opening cysteine and the closing phenylalanine or tryptophan. The D gene is left open where the match is weak. Not every row has a clone size; where given, it reads once, few, many or a size class.

v_call,j_call,d_call,clone_size,cdr3_nt,cdr3_aa
TRBV10-2,TRBJ2-3,TRBD1,NA,TGCGCCAGCAGACCCCGGGACAGCAGCACAGATACGCAGTATTTT,CASRPRDSSTDTQYF
TRBV27,TRBJ1-5,NA,once,TGTGCCAGCAGTCGACAGGCTCGCAATCAGCCCCAGCATTTT,CASSRQARNQPQHF
TRBV18,TRBJ1-1,TRBD1,NA,TGTGCCAGCTCACCATCCTACGGGACAGCGAACACTGAAGCTTTCTTT,CASSPSYGTANTEAFF
TRBV3-1/TRBV3-2,TRBJ2-7,TRBD2,NA,TGTGCCAGCAGCCAGTCTTCGGCAGCGGGGGCCCCAAGGGAGCAGTACTTC,CASSQSSAAGAPREQYF
TRBV2,TRBJ1-2,NA,few,TGTGCCAGCAGTGAACGGTACTATGGCTACACCTTC,CASSERYYGYTF
TRBV6-5,TRBJ1-2,TRBD1,NA,TGTGCCAGCAGTTACTCCCGGGACAGAGCTTATGGCTACACCTTC,CASSYSRDRAYGYTF
TRBV5-1,TRBJ1-5,TRBD1,NA,TGCGCCAGCAGCGCCCGGGACAGGGACAAAGGTAGCAATCAGCCCCAGCATTTT,CASSARDRDKGSNQPQHF
TRBV5-1,TRBJ2-3,TRBD2,NA,TGCGCCAGCAGCCGGGAGGCGGGGGGAGATACGCAGTATTTT,CASSREAGGDTQYF
TRBV27,TRBJ2-1,NA,NA,TGTGCCAGCAGTTTAAGCTCTCTTGCAGGAGGTGAGCAGTTCTTC,CASSLSSLAGGEQFF
TRBV19,TRBJ2-7,TRBD1,NA,TGTGCCAGTAGCTCGACCGGGACAGGGGGGGCCGAGCAGTACTTC,CASSSTGTGGAEQYF
TRBV7-8,TRBJ2-5,TRBD2,NA,TGTGCCAGCAGCATGGGACTAGCGGGGCAAGAGACCCAGTACTTC,CASSMGLAGQETQYF
TRBV19,TRBJ2-5,TRBD1,once,TGTGCCAGTAGAAGAAAACAGGGGCCTGTCGAGACCCAGTACTTC,CASRRKQGPVETQYF
TRBV7-3,TRBJ2-5,TRBD2,NA,TGTGCCAGCAGCCCCCGAGGAGCGGGGCCAGAGACCCAGTACTTC,CASSPRGAGPETQYF
TRBV13,TRBJ2-7,NA,NA,TGTGCCAGCAGCGCCCAGGGGACCTCCTACGAGCAGTACTTC,CASSAQGTSYEQYF
TRBV6-6,TRBJ2-1,TRBD2,NA,TGTGCCAGCAGCCAACTAGCGGGGGGGCACAATGAGCAGTTCTTC,CASSQLAGGHNEQFF
TRBV10-1,TRBJ2-3,TRBD1,once,TGCGCCAGCAGTGAGGGCCGGACAGGGAGCACAGATACGCAGTATTTT,CASSEGRTGSTDTQYF
TRBV30,TRBJ1-2,NA,many,TGTGCCGGCGGCAGGGGAAGAACAAACTATGGCTACACCTTC,CAGGRGRTNYGYTF